The clone carrying this T cell receptor beta chain appeared a few times. What it recognizes is unknown. This sample is part of a study of T cell repertoires in cytomegalovirus infection. Study overall: Well-studied HLA-B-restricted epitopes and recently identified HLA-C-restricted epitopes of CMV were both used in the study.

TCRdb processed the reads anew with MiXCR; each CDR3 protein has one entry. The sample comprises approximately 1,000,000 distinct CDR3 sequences, roughly 30% of which are singletons, and over 12% rests with the top ten. Germline V CDR1 and CDR2: WSHSY, SAAADI. The V and J ends lost 0 bases and 4 bases respectively, with 25 bases between them. There are 20 residues in the CDR3. The chain carries TRBV10-2 and TRBJ2-1; D is possibly TRBD2 (6 bases). The TCR comes from a human donor in good health (CMV status not recorded). Some clones in this sample may be carry-over from other donors' samples. The material sequenced was cultured CD8+ T cells from PBMCs, taken from culture after CMV antigen stimulation. The DNA of the CDR3 is TGCGCCAGCAGTGAGTCGACGGGGAAGTCGGGGGACCGGTTTTACAATGAGCAGTTCTTC. Encoded protein: CASSESTGKSGDRFYNEQFF.